This T cell receptor beta chain was recorded in a study of control samples from healthy donors and cancer patients. V was trimmed by 4 bases and J by 11 bases, leaving 20 bases between them. The CDR3 has 14 residues. Germline CDR1 SGDLS, CDR2 YYNGEE. Data came from immunoSEQ multiplex PCR; TCRdb stores just in-frame clones and leaves some out. The table records around 180,000 clones, under 95% of them present only once. This TCR was recovered from a woman aged 18-29 years in good health. Sequencing input: blood. The genes are TRBV9 and TRBJ2-3; D gene uncertain. The CDR3 DNA sequence: TGTGCCAGCAGCCCCGAAGGATGGGAACGAGAGCAGTATTTT. It yields the protein CASSPEGWEREQYF. Based on the CDR3 plus reference TRBV9 and TRBJ2-3, the full variable domain is DSGVTQTPKHLITATGQRVTLRCSPRSGDLSVYWYQQSLDQGLQFLIQYYNGEERAKGNILERFSAQQFPDLHSELNLSSLELGDSALYFCASSPEGWEREQYFGPGTRLTVL.